The source of this T cell receptor beta chain is a study of Graves' ophthalmopathy and Graves' hyperthyroidism. Points from the study as a whole: Separation of ophthalmopathy from stable hyperthyroidism was achieved by a 13-signature model, at 85% to 90% sensitivity and 81.08% specificity.

Aged 18 to 65, the patients with hyperthyroidism had under 2 months' duration and were newly diagnosed. Sampling 10 ml of fresh peripheral blood provided the PBMCs. This clonotype was seen a handful of times. Antigen unknown. Scientists amplified the TCR beta CDR3 regions from RNA transcripts. First-round RT-PCR with HTBI primers preceded a second-round multiplex PCR. TCRdb reprocessed the multiplex PCR reads with MiXCR, giving one entry per CDR3 protein. The table shows 500,000 to 700,000 distinct CDR3 sequences, with about a fifth occurring only once. The CDR3 is 15 amino acids. After removal of 4 bases from V and 7 bases from J, the junction contained 13 bases not matched to a gene. Germline CDR1 SGHAT, CDR2 FQNNGV.

The sequence was obtained from a woman between 18 and 29 years old with stable Graves' hyperthyroidism. Some clones in this sample may be carry-over from other donors' samples. The specimen was peripheral blood. The V gene is TRBV11-2, the J gene TRBJ2-7; TRBD1 aligns across 7 bases. CDR3 protein: CASSSGQALTKEQYF. In DNA, the CDR3 is TGTGCCAGCAGCTCCGGACAGGCCCTAACTAAAGAGCAGTACTTC.